One sample yielded the 17 T cell receptor beta chains listed below, sequenced in a study of Graves' ophthalmopathy and Graves' hyperthyroidism. RNA transcripts served as template for amplifying TCR beta CDR3 sequences. Investigators did first-round RT-PCR with HTBI primers, then second-round multiplex PCR. TCRdb re-called the multiplex PCR reads through MiXCR, storing one row per CDR3 protein. The table includes over a million distinct CDR3 sequences, about 40% detected once. Sample: peripheral blood or thyroid tissue (not recorded which). Source of these receptors: an adult man with Graves' hyperthyroidism.

This clonotype was counted ten times or more. This rearrangement joins TRBV2 to TRBJ1-2; D is uncertain. V lost 3 bases to trimming and J lost 4 bases, with 9 bases between them. Germline CDR1 and CDR2: SNHLY and FYNNEI. The CDR3 consists of 13 residues. The CDR3 here is CASSEGSSYGYTF. In DNA, the CDR3 is TGTGCCAGCAGTGAGGGCAGCAGCTATGGCTACACCTTC.

The V gene is TRBV2, the J gene TRBJ2-5, with D perhaps matching TRBD1 or TRBD2 (6 bases each). V lost 2 bases and J lost 8, with 9 bases in between. The CDR3 totals 12 residues. Germline-derived CDR1 and CDR2 are SNHLY and FYNNEI. CDR3 nucleotide sequence: TGTGCCAGCAGTGAATGGGGGGCTACCCAGTACTTC. Encoded protein: CASSEWGATQYF.

This clonotype was counted a few times. This chain links TRBV5-1 with TRBJ2-7; unclear D gene. This CDR3 is built from 14 residues. Trimming shortened V by 2 bases and J by 0 bases, and 9 bases separated the two germline ends. Germline CDR1 SGHRS, CDR2 YFSETQ. As DNA, the CDR3 is TGCGCCAGCAGCTTTACTCCCCGCTCCTACGAGCAGTACTTC. This translates into CASSFTPRSYEQYF. The full variable domain, in which reference TRBV5-1 and TRBJ2-7 provide the parts outside the CDR3, is KAGVTQTPRYLIKTRGQQVTLSCSPISGHRSVSWYQQTPGQGLQFLFEYFSETQRNKGNFPGRFSGRQFSNSRSEMNVSTLELGDSALYLCASSFTPRSYEQYFGPGTRLTVT.

This clonotype was seen repeatedly, ten times or more. The chain carries TRBV10-3 and TRBJ1-2; the D is unclear. CDR1 ENHRY and CDR2 SYGVKD come from the germline V gene. The CDR3 totals 12 residues. V was shortened by 7 bases and J by 1 base, with 7 bases between the two germline ends. CDR3: CAITGDNYGYTF. The CDR3, as DNA: TGTGCCATCACCGGGGATAACTATGGCTACACCTTC.

The chain links TRBV10-3 to TRBJ2-7; D unclear. The CDR3 is made up of 17 amino acids. Germline-derived CDR1 and CDR2 are ENHRY and SYGVKD. V gave up 3 bases and J gave up 5 bases, with 23 bases separating them. CDR3 nucleotides: TGTGCCATCAGTGATGAAGGCAGTCTTGTCGCTACCAACGAGCAGTACTTC. Protein product: CAISDEGSLVATNEQYF.

This clonotype has at least ten counts. The chain has TRBV7-2 and TRBJ2-7, with TRBD2 identical over 7 bases. Germline-derived CDR1 and CDR2 are SGHTA and FQGNSA. The CDR3 contains 15 residues. With V trimmed by 2 bases and J by 1 base, 5 bases remained unmatched. This CDR3 reads CASSLFPGGSYEQYF. The CDR3 DNA follows: TGTGCCAGCAGCTTATTTCCGGGGGGATCCTACGAGCAGTACTTC.

A word on this clonotype: The junction does not match germline at one end; this may be a read error. J is TRBJ2-2 and V is TRBV15; D possibly corresponds to TRBD1 (6 bases). The CDR3 covers 16 residues. Germline V gene lookup returns CDR1 LNHNV and CDR2 YYDKDF (reference sequence). The CDR3 sequence: CTTSSLGQASTGELFF. CDR3 bases: TGTACCACCAGCAGCCTGGGACAAGCGAGCACCGGGGAGCTGTTTTTT.

This rearrangement joins TRBV10-3 to TRBJ1-4; 7 bases map to TRBD1. The CDR3 extends over 19 amino acids. Germline V gives CDR1 ENHRY, CDR2 SYGVKD. Germline trimming cut 10 bases from V and 8 bases from J; bases unmatched to any gene: 28. CDR3 bases: TGTGCCACACACCCACAGGGGTGGATGGGGGACGACAGTTGGGAAAAACTGTTTTTT. Translated: CATHPQGWMGDDSWEKLFF.

As concerns this clonotype: At one of its ends the junction is not consistent with the germline gene, which may arise from a read error. The chain employs TRBV11-2 and TRBJ1-6; TRBD1 might be the D (6 bases). Germline V lookup: CDR1 SGHAT, CDR2 FQNNGV. The CDR3 spans 15 residues. The CDR3 DNA reads TGTGCCAGCAGCCGGACGGGGGCTAGCAATTCACCCCCCCACTTT. Translating gives CASSRTGASNSPPHF.

Written as DNA, the CDR3 is TGTGCCAGCAGCGCCTCGGGGGGCGGTTACGAGCAGTACTTC. This gives the protein CASSASGGGYEQYF. This chain links TRBV7-9 with TRBJ2-7, with D tentatively TRBD2 (7 bases). This CDR3 contains 14 residues. V lost 5 bases to trimming and J lost 4 bases, with 15 bases between them. Per the germline V gene, CDR1 is SEHNR and CDR2 is FQNEAQ (reference sequence).

In regard to this clonotype: One junction end does not reproduce the germline sequence, and a read error may be involved. V and J are TRBV7-2 and TRBJ1-1; D is unclear. CDR3 length: 16 amino acids. Germline V gene lookup returns CDR1 SGHTA and CDR2 FQGNSA. The CDR3 DNA is TGCGCCAGCAGCCCGCGGCGGGGTGCCCTGAACACTGAAGCTTTCTTT. Residues: CASSPRRGALNTEAFF.

A note on this clonotype: Just one base apart from a much larger clone, this may be a read error. This chain uses TRBV5-4 with TRBJ1-4; D call uncertain. V lost 4 bases to trimming and J lost 8 bases, with 9 bases between them. This CDR3 is built from 12 residues. In germline, CDR1 is SGHNT, CDR2 YYREEE (reference sequence). DNA for the CDR3: TGTGCCAGCAGCACCAACCAGGAAAAACTGTTTTTT. Protein sequence: CASSTNQEKLFF.

As to this clonotype: A much larger clonotype is one base distant, so this may be a read error. The chain recombines TRBV19 with TRBJ1-2; no clear D. The CDR3 consists of 12 residues. Germline CDR1 LNHDA, CDR2 SQIVND (reference sequence). V was trimmed by 5 bases and J by 7 bases, leaving 11 bases between them. The CDR3 nucleotides read TGTGCCAGTAGTTTCGAACGTTCTGGCTACACCTTC. Protein product: CASSFERSGYTF.

The chain recombines TRBV10-2 with TRBJ2-7, with 8 bases fitting TRBD1. V shed 9 bases, J shed 5 bases, and the junction held 6 bases outside the gene matches. The germline CDR1 and CDR2 sequences are WSHSY and SAAADI. CDR3 length: 12 amino acids. For the CDR3, the DNA is TGCGCCAGTGCGACAGGGGTAAACGAGCAGTACTTC. This sequence encodes CASATGVNEQYF.

Many counts were recorded for this clonotype. This chain connects TRBV4-2 to TRBJ1-6, with D tentatively TRBD1 (6 bases). The CDR3 is 16 residues long. V shed 0 bases and J shed 10 bases, with 16 bases lying between them. Germline V CDR1 and CDR2: LGHNA, YNFKEQ. CDR3 amino acids: CASSQDYRDSGSPLHF. Here the CDR3 DNA reads TGTGCCAGCAGCCAAGATTACAGGGATTCGGGCTCACCCCTCCACTTT.

The chain recombines TRBV10-3 with TRBJ2-5; 15 bases align to TRBD2. Germline CDR1 reads ENHRY; CDR2 reads SYGVKD. J was trimmed by 4 bases and V by 7 bases; bases with no gene match: 13. The CDR3 totals 18 residues. The CDR3 DNA reads TGTGCCATCACTCCCGGGACTAGCGGGGGGTTACCGACAGAGACCCAGTACTTC. Protein product: CAITPGTSGGLPTETQYF.

The sample holds a few counts of this clonotype. A read error is possible here, since a much larger clone lies one base away. This rearrangement joins TRBV7-9 to TRBJ2-7; tentatively, D is TRBD1 (5 bases). Germline assignment: CDR1 SEHNR and CDR2 FQNEAQ (reference sequence). The CDR3 loop spans 13 amino acids. The V gene lost 5 bases and the J gene lost 3 bases, with 11 bases spanning the gap. As DNA, the CDR3 is TGTGCCAGCAGCCCGGAAGGGGTCTACGAGCAGTACTTC. Its protein product is CASSPEGVYEQYF. Looking up the rest from reference TRBV7-9 and TRBJ2-7 gives the full variable domain: DTGVSQNPRHKITKRGQNVTFRCDPISEHNRLYWYRQTLGQGPEFLTYFQNEAQLEKSRLLSDRFSAERPKGSFSTLEIQRTEQGDSAMYLCASSPEGVYEQYFGPGTRLTVT.